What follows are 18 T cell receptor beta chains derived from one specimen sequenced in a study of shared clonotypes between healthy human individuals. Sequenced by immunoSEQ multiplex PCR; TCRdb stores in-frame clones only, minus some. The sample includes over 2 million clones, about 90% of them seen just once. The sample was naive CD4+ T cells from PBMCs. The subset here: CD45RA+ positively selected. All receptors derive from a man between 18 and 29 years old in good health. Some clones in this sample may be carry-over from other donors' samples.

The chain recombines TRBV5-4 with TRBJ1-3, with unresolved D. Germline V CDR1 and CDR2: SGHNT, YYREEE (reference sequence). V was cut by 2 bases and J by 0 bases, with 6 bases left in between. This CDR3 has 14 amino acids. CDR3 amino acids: CASSFAASGNTIYF. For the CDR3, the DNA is TGTGCCAGCAGCTTCGCGGCCTCTGGAAACACCATATATTTT.

CDR3 residues: CASSPPQGTDTQYF. CDR3 nucleotides: TGTGCCAGCAGCCCCCCACAGGGCACAGATACGCAGTATTTT. The V gene is TRBV7-9, the J gene TRBJ2-3, with a weak D call TRBD1 (5 bases). Trimming stripped 5 bases from V and 1 base from J, with 10 bases between. CDR1 is SEHNR, CDR2 FQNEAQ, per germline (reference sequence). CDR3 length equals 14 residues.

CDR3 protein: CASSLTGVRVYNEQFF. In DNA form, the CDR3 reads TGTGCCAGCAGCTTAACAGGCGTTAGGGTTTACAATGAGCAGTTCTTC. The chain carries TRBV7-3 and TRBJ2-1; the D is unclear. CDR1 and CDR2 (germline): SGHTA, FQGTGA. The CDR3 is made up of 16 amino acids. V lost 0 bases and J lost 4, with 13 bases in between.

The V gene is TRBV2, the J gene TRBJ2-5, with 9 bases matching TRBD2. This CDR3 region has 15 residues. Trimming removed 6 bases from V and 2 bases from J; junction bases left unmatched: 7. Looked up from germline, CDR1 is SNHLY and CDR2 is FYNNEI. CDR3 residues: CASRGLAGVQETQYF. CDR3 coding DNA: TGTGCCAGCAGGGGGTTAGCGGGGGTACAAGAGACCCAGTACTTC.

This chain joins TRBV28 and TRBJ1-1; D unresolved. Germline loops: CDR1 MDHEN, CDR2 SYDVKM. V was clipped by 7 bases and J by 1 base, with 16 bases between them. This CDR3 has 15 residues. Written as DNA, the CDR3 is TGTGCCAGCACTTCCCCCGGACGTAAGAACACTGAAGCTTTCTTT. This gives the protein CASTSPGRKNTEAFF.

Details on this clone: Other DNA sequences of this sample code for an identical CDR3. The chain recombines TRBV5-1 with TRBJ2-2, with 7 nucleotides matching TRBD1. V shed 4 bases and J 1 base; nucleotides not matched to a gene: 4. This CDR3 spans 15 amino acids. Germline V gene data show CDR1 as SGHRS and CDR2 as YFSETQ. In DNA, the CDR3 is TGCGCCAGCAGCCCTAGGACAGGGAACACCGGGGAGCTGTTTTTT. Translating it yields CASSPRTGNTGELFF.

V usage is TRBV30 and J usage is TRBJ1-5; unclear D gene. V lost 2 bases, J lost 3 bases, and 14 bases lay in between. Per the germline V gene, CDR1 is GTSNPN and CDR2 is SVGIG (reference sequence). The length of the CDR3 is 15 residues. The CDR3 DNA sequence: TGTGCCTGGAGTAAACAGCAACGCCCCAATCAGCCCCAGCATTTT. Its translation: CAWSKQQRPNQPQHF. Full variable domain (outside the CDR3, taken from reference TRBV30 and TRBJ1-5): SQTIHQWPATLVQPVGSPLSLECTVEGTSNPNLYWYRQAAGRGLQLLFYSVGIGQISSEVPQNLSASRPQDRQFILSSKKLLLSDSGFYLCAWSKQQRPNQPQHFGDGTRLSIL.

CDR3 protein: CASSGFSGEQYF. In DNA form, the CDR3 reads TGTGCCAGCAGTGGGTTTTCGGGCGAGCAGTACTTC. The chain combines TRBV6-1 with TRBJ2-7, with D uncertain. Trimming took 4 bases from V and 6 from J, leaving 10 bases between them. The CDR3 covers 12 residues. Looked up from germline, CDR1 is MNHNS and CDR2 is SASEGT.

CDR3 DNA: TGTGCCAGCTCACCCCACAAGGATCAGCCCCAGCATTTT. Protein product: CASSPHKDQPQHF. The chain joins TRBV18 to TRBJ1-5; D ambiguous. The V end was cut by 3 bases, the J end by 5 bases, with 8 bases between. This CDR3 has 13 residues. Germline V lookup: CDR1 KGHSH, CDR2 LQKENI.

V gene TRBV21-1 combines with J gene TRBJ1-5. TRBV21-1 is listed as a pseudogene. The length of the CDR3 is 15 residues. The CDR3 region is CASSKAQRGGQPQHF. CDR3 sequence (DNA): TGTGCCAGCAGCAAAGCTCAAAGAGGAGGGCAGCCCCAGCATTTT.

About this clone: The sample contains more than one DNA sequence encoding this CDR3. The CDR3 sequence is CASSPAPGEETQYF. In DNA form, the CDR3 reads TGTGCCAGCTCACCAGCGCCGGGTGAGGAGACCCAGTACTTC. The chain is built from TRBV18 and TRBJ2-5; no clear D gene. The CDR3 covers 14 residues. CDR1 is KGHSH and CDR2 is LQKENI in the germline V gene. The ends were cut back, 2 bases at V and 5 bases at J, with 12 bases in the middle.

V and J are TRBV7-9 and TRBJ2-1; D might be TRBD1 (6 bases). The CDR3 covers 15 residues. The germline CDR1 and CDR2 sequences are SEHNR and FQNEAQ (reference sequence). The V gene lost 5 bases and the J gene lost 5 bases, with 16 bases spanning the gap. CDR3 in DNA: TGTGCCAGCAGCCATTCAGGGGTCGGGGACAATGAGCAGTTCTTC. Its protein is CASSHSGVGDNEQFF.

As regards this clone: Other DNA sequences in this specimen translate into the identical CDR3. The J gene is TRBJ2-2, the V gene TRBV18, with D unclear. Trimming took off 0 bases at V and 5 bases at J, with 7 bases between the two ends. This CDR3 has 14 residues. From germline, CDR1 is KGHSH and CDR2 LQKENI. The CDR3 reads CASSPPSRTGELFF. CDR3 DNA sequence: TGTGCCAGCTCACCACCATCAAGGACCGGGGAGCTGTTTTTT.

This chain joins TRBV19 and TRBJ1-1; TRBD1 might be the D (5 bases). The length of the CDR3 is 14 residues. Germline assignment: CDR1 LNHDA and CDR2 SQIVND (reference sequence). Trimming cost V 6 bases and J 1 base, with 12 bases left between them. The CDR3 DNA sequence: TGTGCCAGTAGAGGAGACAGACCGAACACTGAAGCTTTCTTT. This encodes CASRGDRPNTEAFF.

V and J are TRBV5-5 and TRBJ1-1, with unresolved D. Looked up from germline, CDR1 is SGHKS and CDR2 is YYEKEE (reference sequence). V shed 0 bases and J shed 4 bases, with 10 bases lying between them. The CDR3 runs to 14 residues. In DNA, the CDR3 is TGTGCCAGCAGCTTGGTGGAGGGCATCACTGAAGCTTTCTTT. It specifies CASSLVEGITEAFF.

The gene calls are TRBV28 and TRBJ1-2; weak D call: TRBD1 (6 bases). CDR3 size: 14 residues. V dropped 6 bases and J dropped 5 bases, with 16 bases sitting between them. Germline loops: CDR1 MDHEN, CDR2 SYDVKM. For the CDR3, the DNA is TGTGCCAGCAGAAATACAGGGTCTTCATATGGCTACACCTTC. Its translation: CASRNTGSSYGYTF.

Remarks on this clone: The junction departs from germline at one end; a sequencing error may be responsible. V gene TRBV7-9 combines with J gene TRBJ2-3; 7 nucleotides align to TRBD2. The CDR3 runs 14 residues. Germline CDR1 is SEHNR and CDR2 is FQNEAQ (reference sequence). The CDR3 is CASSIAGRTDTQYF. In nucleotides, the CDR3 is TGTGCCAGCAGCATAGCGGGCCGCACAGATACGCAGTATTTT.

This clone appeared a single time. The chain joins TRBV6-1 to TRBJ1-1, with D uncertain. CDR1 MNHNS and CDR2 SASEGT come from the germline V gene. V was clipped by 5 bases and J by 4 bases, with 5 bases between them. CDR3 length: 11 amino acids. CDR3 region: CASSSVTEAFF. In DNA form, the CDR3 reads TGTGCCAGCAGTTCGGTCACTGAAGCTTTCTTT.